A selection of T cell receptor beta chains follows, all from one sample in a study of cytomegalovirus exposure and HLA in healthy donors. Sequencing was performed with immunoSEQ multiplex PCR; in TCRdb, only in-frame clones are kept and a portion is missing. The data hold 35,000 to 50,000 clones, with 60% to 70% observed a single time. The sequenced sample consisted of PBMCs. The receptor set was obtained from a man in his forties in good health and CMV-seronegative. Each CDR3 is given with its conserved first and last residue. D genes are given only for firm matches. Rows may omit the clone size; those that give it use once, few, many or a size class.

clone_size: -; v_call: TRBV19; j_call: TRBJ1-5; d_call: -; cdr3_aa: CASGDIDQPQHF; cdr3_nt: TGTGCCAGCGGGGACATAGATCAGCCCCAGCATTTT
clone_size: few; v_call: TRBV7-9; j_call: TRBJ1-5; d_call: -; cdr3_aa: CASSLGGDQPQHF; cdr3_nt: TGTGCCAGCAGCTTAGGCGGGGACCAGCCCCAGCATTTT
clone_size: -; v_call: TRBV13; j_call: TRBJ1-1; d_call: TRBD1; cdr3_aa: CASSSGQGREAFF; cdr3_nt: TGTGCCAGCAGCTCGGGACAGGGCCGTGAAGCTTTCTTT
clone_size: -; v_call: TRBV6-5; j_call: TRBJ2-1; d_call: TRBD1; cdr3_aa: CASSYGQGASYNEQFF; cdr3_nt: TGTGCCAGCAGTTATGGACAGGGGGCCTCCTACAATGAGCAGTTCTTC
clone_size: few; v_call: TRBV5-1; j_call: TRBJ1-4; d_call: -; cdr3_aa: CASSWMGGTNEKLFF; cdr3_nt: TGCGCCAGCAGCTGGATGGGGGGGACTAATGAAAAACTGTTTTTT
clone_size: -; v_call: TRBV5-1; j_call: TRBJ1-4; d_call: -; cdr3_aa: CASSFGGGDATNEKLFF; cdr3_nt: TGCGCCAGCAGCTTCGGTGGGGGCGACGCAACTAATGAAAAACTGTTTTTT
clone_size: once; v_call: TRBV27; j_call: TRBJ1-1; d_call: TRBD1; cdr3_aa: CASSLNTGGTEAFF; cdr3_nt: TGTGCCAGCAGTTTGAATACAGGGGGTACTGAAGCTTTCTTT
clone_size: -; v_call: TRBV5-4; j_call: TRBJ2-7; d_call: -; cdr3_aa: CASSFQGYYEQYF; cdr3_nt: TGTGCCAGCAGCTTCCAGGGCTATTACGAGCAGTACTTC
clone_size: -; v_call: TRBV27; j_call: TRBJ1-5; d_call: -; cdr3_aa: CASSLGASQPQHF; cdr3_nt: TGTGCCAGCAGTTTAGGGGCCTCTCAGCCCCAGCATTTT
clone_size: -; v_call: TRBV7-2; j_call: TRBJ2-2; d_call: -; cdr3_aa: CASGGSAGELFF; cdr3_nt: TGTGCCAGCGGAGGGTCCGCCGGGGAGCTGTTTTTT
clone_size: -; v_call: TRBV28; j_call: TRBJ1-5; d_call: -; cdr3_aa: CASSVTQGNQPQHF; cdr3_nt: TGTGCCAGCAGTGTGACCCAGGGAAATCAGCCCCAGCATTTT
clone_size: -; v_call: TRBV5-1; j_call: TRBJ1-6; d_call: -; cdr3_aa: CASSLDGSSYNSPLHF; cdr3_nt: TGCGCCAGCAGCTTGGACGGGAGCTCCTATAATTCACCCCTCCACTTT
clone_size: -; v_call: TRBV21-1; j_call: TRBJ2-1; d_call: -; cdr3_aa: CASSPERGASYNEQFF; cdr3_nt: TGTGCCAGCAGCCCCGAGCGGGGGGCCTCCTACAATGAGCAGTTCTTC
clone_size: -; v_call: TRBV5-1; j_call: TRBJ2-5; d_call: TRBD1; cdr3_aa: CASSSGGTGQETQYF; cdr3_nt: TGCGCCAGCAGCTCCGGTGGGACAGGCCAAGAGACCCAGTACTTC
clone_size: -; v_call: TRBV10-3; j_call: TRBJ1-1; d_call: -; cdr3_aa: CAISPGATSTEAFF; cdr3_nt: TGTGCCATCAGCCCGGGAGCAACGAGCACTGAAGCTTTCTTT
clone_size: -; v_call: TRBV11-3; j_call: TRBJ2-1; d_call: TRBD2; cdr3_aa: CASSLTGGSNEQFF; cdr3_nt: TGTGCCAGCAGCCTCACGGGAGGAAGCAATGAGCAGTTCTTC
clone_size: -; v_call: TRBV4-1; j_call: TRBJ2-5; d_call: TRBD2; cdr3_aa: CASSQGPSGGQETQYF; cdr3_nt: TGCGCCAGCAGCCAAGGTCCCAGCGGGGGACAAGAGACCCAGTACTTC
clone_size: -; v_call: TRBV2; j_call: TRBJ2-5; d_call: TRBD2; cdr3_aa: CASTGISGEQETQYF; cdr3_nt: TGTGCCAGCACAGGGATTAGCGGGGAGCAAGAGACCCAGTACTTC
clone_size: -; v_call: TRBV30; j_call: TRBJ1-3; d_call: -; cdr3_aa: CAWSVQAGMRNTIYF; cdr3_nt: TGTGCCTGGAGTGTACAGGCAGGGATGAGAAACACCATATATTTT
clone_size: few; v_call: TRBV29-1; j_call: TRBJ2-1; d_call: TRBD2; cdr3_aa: CSVERQRGLYNEQFF; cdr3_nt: TGCAGCGTTGAACGCCAGCGGGGCCTATACAATGAGCAGTTCTTC
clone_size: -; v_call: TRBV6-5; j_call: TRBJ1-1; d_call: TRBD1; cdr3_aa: CASSYQGGITEAFF; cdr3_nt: TGTGCCAGCAGTTACCAGGGGGGCATCACTGAAGCTTTCTTT
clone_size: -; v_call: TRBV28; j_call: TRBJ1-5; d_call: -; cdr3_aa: CASAPVEGELQPQHF; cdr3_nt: TGTGCCAGCGCCCCTGTTGAGGGGGAGCTTCAGCCCCAGCATTTT
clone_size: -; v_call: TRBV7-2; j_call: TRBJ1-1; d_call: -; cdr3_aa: CASSRDSNTEAFF; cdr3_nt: TGTGCCAGCAGCCGGGACTCCAACACTGAAGCTTTCTTT
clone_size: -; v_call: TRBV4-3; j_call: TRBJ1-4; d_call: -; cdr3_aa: CASSQDRREVEKLFF; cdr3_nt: TGCGCCAGCAGCCAAGATCGCAGGGAGGTTGAAAAACTGTTTTTT
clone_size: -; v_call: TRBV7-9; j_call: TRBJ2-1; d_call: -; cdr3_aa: CASSYDYLGDEQFF; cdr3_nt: TGTGCCAGCAGCTATGACTATCTCGGCGATGAGCAGTTCTTC
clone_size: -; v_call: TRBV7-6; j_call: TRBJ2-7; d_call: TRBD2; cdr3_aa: CASSRRLAANYEQYF; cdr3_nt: TGTGCCAGCAGCCGACGACTAGCCGCAAACTACGAGCAGTACTTC
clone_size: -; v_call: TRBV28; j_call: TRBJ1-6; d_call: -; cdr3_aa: CASSFLIGNSPLHF; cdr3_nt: TGTGCCAGCAGTTTTCTGATCGGGAATTCACCCCTCCACTTT
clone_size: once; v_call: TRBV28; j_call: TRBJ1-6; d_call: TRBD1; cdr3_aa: CASSVGGTGNSPLHF; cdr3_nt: TGTGCCAGCAGTGTGGGAGGGACAGGTAATTCACCCCTCCACTTT
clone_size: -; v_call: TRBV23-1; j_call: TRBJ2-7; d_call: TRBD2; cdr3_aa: CARRSGGSSYEQYF; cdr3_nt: TGCGCCAGGCGTAGCGGGGGATCATCCTACGAGCAGTACTTC
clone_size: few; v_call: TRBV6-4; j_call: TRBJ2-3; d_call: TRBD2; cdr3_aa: CASSDSTSGGADTQYF; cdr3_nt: TGTGCCAGCAGTGACTCGACTAGCGGGGGGGCAGATACGCAGTATTTT
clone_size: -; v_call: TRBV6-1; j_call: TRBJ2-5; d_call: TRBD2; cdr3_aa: CASSDISGGQEETQYF; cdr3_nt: TGTGCCAGCAGTGATATATCGGGGGGGCAGGAAGAGACCCAGTACTTC
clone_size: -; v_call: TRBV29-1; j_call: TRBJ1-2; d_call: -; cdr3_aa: CSVAEGGYGYTF; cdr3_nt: TGCAGCGTTGCGGAGGGTGGCTATGGCTACACCTTC
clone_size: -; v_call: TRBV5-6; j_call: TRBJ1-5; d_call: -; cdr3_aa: CASSLADQPQHF; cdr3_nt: TGTGCCAGCAGCTTGGCCGATCAGCCCCAGCATTTT
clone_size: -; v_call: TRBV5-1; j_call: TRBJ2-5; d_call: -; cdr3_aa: CASSLDREGVGETQYF; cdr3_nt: TGCGCCAGCAGCTTGGATCGAGAGGGAGTCGGGGAGACCCAGTACTTC
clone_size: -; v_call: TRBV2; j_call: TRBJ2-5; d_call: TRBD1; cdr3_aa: CASSPDRGRQETQYF; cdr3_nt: TGTGCCAGCAGTCCAGACAGGGGGCGGCAAGAGACCCAGTACTTC
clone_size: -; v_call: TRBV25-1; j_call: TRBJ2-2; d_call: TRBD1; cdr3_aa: CASSTRTGNTGELFF; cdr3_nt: TGTGCCAGCAGTACTAGGACAGGGAACACCGGGGAGCTGTTTTTT
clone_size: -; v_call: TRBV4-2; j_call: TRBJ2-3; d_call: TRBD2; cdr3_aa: CASRRLAGGETDTQYF; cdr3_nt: TGTGCCAGCAGACGTTTAGCGGGGGGAGAGACAGATACGCAGTATTTT
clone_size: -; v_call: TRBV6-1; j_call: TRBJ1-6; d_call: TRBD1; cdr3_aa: CASSDPGQSSYNSPLHF; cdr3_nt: TGTGCCAGCAGTGACCCGGGACAGAGCTCCTATAATTCACCCCTCCACTTT
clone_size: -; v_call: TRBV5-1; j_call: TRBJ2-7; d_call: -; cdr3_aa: CASSFTRDTYEQYF; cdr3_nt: TGCGCCAGCAGCTTTACCCGGGACACCTACGAGCAGTACTTC
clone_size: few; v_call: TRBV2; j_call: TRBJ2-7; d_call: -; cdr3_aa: CASSEGGTGQYEQYF; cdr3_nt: TGTGCCAGCAGTGAGGGAGGGACAGGCCAGTACGAGCAGTACTTC
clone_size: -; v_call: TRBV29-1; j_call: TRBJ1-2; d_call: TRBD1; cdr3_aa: CSARGTGGQSYTF; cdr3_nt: TGCAGCGCTCGCGGGACAGGGGGCCAGAGCTACACCTTC
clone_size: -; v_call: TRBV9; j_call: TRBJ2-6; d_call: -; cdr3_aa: CASSVAGSGANVLTF; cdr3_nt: TGTGCCAGCAGCGTAGCGGGATCTGGGGCCAACGTCCTGACTTTC
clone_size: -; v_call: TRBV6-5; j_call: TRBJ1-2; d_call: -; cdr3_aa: CASSYAGNYGYTF; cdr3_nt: TGTGCCAGCAGTTACGCCGGTAACTATGGCTACACCTTC
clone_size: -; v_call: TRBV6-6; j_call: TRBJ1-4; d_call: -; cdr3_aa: CATKTATNEKLFF; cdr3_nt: TGTGCCACCAAGACAGCAACTAATGAAAAACTGTTTTTT
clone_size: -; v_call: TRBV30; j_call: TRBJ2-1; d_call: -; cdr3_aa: CAWNGPENHNEQFF; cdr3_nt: TGTGCCTGGAACGGTCCGGAGAATCACAATGAGCAGTTCTTC
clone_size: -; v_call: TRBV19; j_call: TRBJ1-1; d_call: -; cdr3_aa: CAAGRMNTEAFF; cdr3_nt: TGTGCCGCGGGACGCATGAACACTGAAGCTTTCTTT
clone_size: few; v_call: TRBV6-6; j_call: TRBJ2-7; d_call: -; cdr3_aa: CASSYSRAIYEQYF; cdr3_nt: TGTGCCAGCAGTTACTCGAGGGCTATCTACGAGCAGTACTTC
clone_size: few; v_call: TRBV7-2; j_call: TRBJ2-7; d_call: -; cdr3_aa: CASSLVGGYEQYF; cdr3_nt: TGTGCCAGCAGCTTGGTGGGGGGCTACGAGCAGTACTTC
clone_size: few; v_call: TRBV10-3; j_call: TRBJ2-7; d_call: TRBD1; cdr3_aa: CAIRGQSSYEQYF; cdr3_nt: TGTGCCATCAGGGGACAGAGCTCCTACGAGCAGTACTTC
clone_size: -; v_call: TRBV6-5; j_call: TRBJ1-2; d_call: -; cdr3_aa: CASSYGNGGYGYTF; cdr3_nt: TGTGCCAGCAGTTACGGCAACGGGGGGTATGGCTACACCTTC